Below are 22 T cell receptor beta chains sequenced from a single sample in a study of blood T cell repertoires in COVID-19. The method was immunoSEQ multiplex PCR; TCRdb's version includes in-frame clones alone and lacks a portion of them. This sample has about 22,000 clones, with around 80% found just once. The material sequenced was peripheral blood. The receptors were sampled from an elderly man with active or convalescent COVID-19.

The CDR3 DNA is TGTGCCAGCAGCTTAAGACAGGGCGACGACGAGCAGTACTTC. It is translated as CASSLRQGDDEQYF. The rearrangement joins TRBV11-3 to TRBJ2-7, with 7 bases fitting TRBD1. The length of the CDR3 is 14 residues. The junction had 6 bases not matched to a gene; V was cut back by 2 bases and J by 5 bases. CDR1 SGHNT and CDR2 YENEEA come from the germline V gene.

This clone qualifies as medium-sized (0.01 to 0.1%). This chain's CDR3 is CASSQVVSVYEQFF. CDR3 bases: TGTGCCAGCAGCCAAGTTGTCAGCGTCTATGAGCAGTTCTTC. V is TRBV14 and J is TRBJ2-1, with no clear D. CDR3 length equals 14 residues. Germline CDR1 reads SGHDN; CDR2 reads FVKESK. V was shortened by 1 base and J by 8 bases, with 12 bases between the two germline ends.

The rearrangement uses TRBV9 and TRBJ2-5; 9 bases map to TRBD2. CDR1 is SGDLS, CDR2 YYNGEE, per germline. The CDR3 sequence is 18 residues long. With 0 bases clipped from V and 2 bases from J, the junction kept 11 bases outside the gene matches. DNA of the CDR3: TGTGCCAGCAGCGTAGGTTTTCGCAGCGGGGGGTCGCAAGAGACCCAGTACTTC. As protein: CASSVGFRSGGSQETQYF. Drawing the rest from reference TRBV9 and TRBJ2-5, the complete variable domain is DSGVTQTPKHLITATGQRVTLRCSPRSGDLSVYWYQQSLDQGLQFLIQYYNGEERAKGNILERFSAQQFPDLHSELNLSSLELGDSALYFCASSVGFRSGGSQETQYFGPGTRLLVL.

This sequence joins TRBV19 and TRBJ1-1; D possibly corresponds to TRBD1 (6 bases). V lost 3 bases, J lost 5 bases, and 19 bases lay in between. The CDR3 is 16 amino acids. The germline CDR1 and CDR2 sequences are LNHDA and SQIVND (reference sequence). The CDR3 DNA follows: TGTGCCAGTAGTATGTTTACAGGGTTTGGGTCGACTGAAGCTTTCTTT. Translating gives CASSMFTGFGSTEAFF.

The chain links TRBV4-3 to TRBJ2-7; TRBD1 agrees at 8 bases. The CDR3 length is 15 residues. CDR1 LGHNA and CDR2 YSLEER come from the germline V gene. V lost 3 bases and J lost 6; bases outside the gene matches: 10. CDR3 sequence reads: CASSQERQGYSEQYF. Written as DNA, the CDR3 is TGCGCCAGCAGCCAGGAACGACAGGGGTACTCCGAGCAGTACTTC.

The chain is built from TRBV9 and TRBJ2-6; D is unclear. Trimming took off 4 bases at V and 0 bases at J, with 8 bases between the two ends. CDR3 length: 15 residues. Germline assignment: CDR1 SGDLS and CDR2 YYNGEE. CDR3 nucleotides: TGTGCCAGCAGCACGACAACCTCTGGGGCCAACGTCCTGACTTTC. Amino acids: CASSTTTSGANVLTF.

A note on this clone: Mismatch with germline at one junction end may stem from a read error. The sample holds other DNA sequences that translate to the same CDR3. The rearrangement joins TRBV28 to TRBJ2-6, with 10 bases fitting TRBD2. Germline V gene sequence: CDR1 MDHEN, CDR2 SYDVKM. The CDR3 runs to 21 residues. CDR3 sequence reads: CASSPYTRASGRPSGANVLTF. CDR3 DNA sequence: TGTGCCAGCAGTCCATATACCAGGGCTAGCGGGAGACCCTCTGGGGCCAATGTCCTGACTTTC.

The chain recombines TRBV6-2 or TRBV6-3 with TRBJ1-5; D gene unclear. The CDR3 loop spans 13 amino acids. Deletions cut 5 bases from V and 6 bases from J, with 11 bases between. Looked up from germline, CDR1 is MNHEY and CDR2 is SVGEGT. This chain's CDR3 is CASSVQRSQPQHF. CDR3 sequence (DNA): TGTGCCAGCAGTGTCCAGCGGAGTCAGCCCCAGCATTTT.

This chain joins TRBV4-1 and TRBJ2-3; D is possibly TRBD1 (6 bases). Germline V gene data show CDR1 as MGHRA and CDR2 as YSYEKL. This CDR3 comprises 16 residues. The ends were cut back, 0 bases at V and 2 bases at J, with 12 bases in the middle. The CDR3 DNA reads TGCGCCAGCAGCCAAGAAGACAGGCTATCCACAGATACGCAGTATTTT. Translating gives CASSQEDRLSTDTQYF.

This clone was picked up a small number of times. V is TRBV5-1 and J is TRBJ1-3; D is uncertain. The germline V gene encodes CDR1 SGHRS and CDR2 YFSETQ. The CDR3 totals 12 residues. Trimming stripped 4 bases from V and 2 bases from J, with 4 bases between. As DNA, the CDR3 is TGCGCCAGCAGCCAGACTGGAAACACCATATATTTT. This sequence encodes CASSQTGNTIYF.

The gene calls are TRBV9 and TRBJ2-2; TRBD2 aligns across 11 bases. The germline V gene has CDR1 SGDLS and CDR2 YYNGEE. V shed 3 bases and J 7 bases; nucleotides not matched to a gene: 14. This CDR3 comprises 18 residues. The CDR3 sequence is CASSAYYLAGGFYGELFF. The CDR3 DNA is TGTGCCAGCAGCGCGTACTACCTAGCGGGGGGCTTTTACGGGGAGCTGTTTTTT.

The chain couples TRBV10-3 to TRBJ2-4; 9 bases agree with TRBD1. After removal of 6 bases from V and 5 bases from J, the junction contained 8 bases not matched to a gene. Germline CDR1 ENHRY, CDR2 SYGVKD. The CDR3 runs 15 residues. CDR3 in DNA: TGTGCCATCAGCGAGGTGGGGACAGGGCAAAACATTCAGTACTTC. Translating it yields CAISEVGTGQNIQYF.

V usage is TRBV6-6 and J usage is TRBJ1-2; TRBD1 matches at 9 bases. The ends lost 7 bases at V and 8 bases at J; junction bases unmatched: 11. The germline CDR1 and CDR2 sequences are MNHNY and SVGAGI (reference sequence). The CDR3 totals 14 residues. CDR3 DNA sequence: TGTGCCAGCACAACAGGGGGCGTGTCGCGGGGCTACACCTTC. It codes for CASTTGGVSRGYTF.

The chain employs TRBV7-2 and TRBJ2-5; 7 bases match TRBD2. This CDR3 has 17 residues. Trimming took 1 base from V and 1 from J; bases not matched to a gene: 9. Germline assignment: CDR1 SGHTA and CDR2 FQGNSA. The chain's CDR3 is CASSLGPPTSTQETQYF. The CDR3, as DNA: TGTGCCAGCAGCTTAGGCCCCCCGACTAGCACCCAAGAGACCCAGTACTTC.

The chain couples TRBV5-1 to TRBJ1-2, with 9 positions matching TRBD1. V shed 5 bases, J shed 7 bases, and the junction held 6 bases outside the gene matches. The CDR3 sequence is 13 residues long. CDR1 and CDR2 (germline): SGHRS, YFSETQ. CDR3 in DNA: TGCGCCAGCAGGGGACAGGGAGGTTTTGGCTACACCTTC. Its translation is CASRGQGGFGYTF. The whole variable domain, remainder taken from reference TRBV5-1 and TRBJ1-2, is KAGVTQTPRYLIKTRGQQVTLSCSPISGHRSVSWYQQTPGQGLQFLFEYFSETQRNKGNFPGRFSGRQFSNSRSEMNVSTLELGDSALYLCASRGQGGFGYTFGSGTRLTVV.

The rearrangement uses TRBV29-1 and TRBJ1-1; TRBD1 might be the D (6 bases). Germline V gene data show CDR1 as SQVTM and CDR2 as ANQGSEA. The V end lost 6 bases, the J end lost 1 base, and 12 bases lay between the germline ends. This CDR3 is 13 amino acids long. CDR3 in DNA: TGCAGCGTCTCCTTACAGGGGAACACTGAAGCTTTCTTT. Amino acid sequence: CSVSLQGNTEAFF. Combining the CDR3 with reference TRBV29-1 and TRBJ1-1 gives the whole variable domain SAVISQKPSRDICQRGTSLTIQCQVDSQVTMMFWYRQQPGQSLTLIATANQGSEATYESGFVIDKFPISRPNLTFSTLTVSNMSPEDSSIYLCSVSLQGNTEAFFGQGTRLTVV.

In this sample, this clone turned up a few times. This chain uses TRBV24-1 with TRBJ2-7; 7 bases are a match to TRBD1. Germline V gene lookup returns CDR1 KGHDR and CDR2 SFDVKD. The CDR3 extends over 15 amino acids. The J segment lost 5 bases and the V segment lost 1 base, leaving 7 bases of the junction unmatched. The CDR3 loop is CATSDFGQVLDEQYF. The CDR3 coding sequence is TGTGCCACCAGTGATTTTGGACAGGTACTGGACGAGCAGTACTTC.

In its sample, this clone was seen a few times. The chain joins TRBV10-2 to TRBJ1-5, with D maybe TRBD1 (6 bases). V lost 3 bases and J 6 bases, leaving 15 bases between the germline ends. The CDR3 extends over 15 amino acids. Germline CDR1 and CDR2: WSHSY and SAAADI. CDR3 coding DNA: TGCGCCAGCAGTGAAGAGGGGGAATTCAGTCAGCCCCAGCATTTT. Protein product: CASSEEGEFSQPQHF.

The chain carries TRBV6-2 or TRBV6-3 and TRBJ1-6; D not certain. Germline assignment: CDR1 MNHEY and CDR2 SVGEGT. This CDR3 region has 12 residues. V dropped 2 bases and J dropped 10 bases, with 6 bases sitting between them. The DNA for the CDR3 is TGTGCCAGCAGTTACGCGCGCTCACCCCTCCACTTT. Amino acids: CASSYARSPLHF.

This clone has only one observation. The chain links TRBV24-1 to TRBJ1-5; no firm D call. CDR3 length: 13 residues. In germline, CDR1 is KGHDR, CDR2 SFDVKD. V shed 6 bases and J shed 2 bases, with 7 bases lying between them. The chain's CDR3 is CATSYQGNQPQHF. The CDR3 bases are TGTGCCACCAGTTACCAGGGCAATCAGCCCCAGCATTTT.

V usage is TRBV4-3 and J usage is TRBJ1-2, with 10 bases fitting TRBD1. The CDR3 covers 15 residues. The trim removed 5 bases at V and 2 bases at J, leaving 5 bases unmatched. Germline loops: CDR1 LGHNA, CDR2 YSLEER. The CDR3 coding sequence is TGCGCCAGCAGCGACCGGGACAGGGGAAACTATGGCTACACCTTC. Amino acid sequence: CASSDRDRGNYGYTF.

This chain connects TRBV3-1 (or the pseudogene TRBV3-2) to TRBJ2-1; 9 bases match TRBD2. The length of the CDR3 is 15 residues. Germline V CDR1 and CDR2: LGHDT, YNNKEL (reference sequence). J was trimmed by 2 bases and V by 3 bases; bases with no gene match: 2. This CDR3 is CASSHASGAYNEQFF. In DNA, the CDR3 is TGTGCCAGCAGCCATGCTAGCGGGGCCTACAATGAGCAGTTCTTC.